Below are 18 T cell receptor beta chains sequenced from a single sample in a study of identical twins. MiXCR was run by TCRdb on the 5' RACE reads, yielding one entry per CDR3 protein. Here the sample spans 1.5 million to 2 million distinct CDR3 sequences, less than 40% being singletons. The specimen sequenced was cord blood. These receptors all stem from a newborn girl in good health.

The chain combines TRBV4-2 with TRBJ2-3; 9 nucleotides match TRBD2. Germline CDR1 LGHNA, CDR2 YNFKEQ. The V segment lost 1 base and the J segment 12 bases; nucleotides outside the gene matches: 5. This CDR3 comprises 13 residues. This CDR3 reads CASSQVLAGSQYF. The CDR3 DNA reads as TGTGCCAGCAGCCAAGTCCTAGCGGGAAGCCAGTATTTT.

The rearrangement links TRBV9 to TRBJ2-5; D not certain. The CDR3 is 13 residues long. V shed 4 bases and J shed 11 bases, with 18 bases lying between them. Germline CDR1 is SGDLS and CDR2 is YYNGEE. CDR3 DNA: TGTGCCAGCAGCTCCATAGGGCTTAATGAGCAGTACTTC. It yields the protein CASSSIGLNEQYF.

CDR3 residues: CASSQGGLGNTEAFF. In DNA, the CDR3 is TGTGCCAGCAGCCAAGGCGGTCTGGGGAACACTGAAGCTTTCTTT. This sequence joins TRBV3-1 and TRBJ1-1; D remains unclear. Looked up from germline, CDR1 is LGHDT and CDR2 is YNNKEL (reference sequence). V was cut by 1 base and J by 1 base, with 10 bases left in between. The CDR3 is 15 amino acids.

The chain recombines TRBV5-1 with TRBJ1-2; 7 nucleotides line up with TRBD1. V was clipped by 4 bases and J by 5 bases; unmatched bases: 20. Germline assignment: CDR1 SGHRS and CDR2 YFSETQ. The CDR3 is made up of 18 amino acids. CDR3 region: CASSPPLDRASPLYGYTF. The DNA for the CDR3 is TGCGCCAGCAGCCCCCCCCTTGACAGGGCGTCTCCCTTATATGGCTACACCTTC. Full variable domain (remainder filled in from reference TRBV5-1 and TRBJ1-2): KAGVTQTPRYLIKTRGQQVTLSCSPISGHRSVSWYQQTPGQGLQFLFEYFSETQRNKGNFPGRFSGRQFSNSRSEMNVSTLELGDSALYLCASSPPLDRASPLYGYTFGSGTRLTVV.

The chain joins TRBV5-1 to TRBJ2-7; 10 nucleotides align to TRBD2. There are 17 residues in the CDR3. J gave up 1 base and V 4 bases, and 11 bases lay outside the gene matches. Germline assignment: CDR1 SGHRS and CDR2 YFSETQ. The CDR3 nucleotides are TGCGCCAGCAGCCCTGGAAACCTAGCGGGAGTTTCCTACGAGCAGTACTTC. Translating gives CASSPGNLAGVSYEQYF.

This chain uses TRBV7-9 with TRBJ2-7, with 9 bases identical to TRBD1. V gave up 5 bases and J gave up 5 bases; unmatched junction bases: 10. The V gene's germline CDR1 is SEHNR and CDR2 FQNEAQ (reference sequence). The CDR3 spans 15 residues. CDR3 in amino acids: CASSRWGQGTNEQYF. The CDR3 nucleotides read TGTGCCAGCAGCCGATGGGGACAGGGAACGAACGAGCAGTACTTC.

This chain connects TRBV28 to TRBJ2-7; maybe TRBD1 (5 bases). Germline loops: CDR1 MDHEN, CDR2 SYDVKM. V was pared by 1 base and J by 0 bases, with 10 bases between. The CDR3 covers 15 residues. This CDR3 is CASSLSHRSSYEQYF. The CDR3 coding sequence is TGTGCCAGCAGTTTATCCCACAGGAGCTCCTACGAGCAGTACTTC.

This clonotype turned up a few times. The chain has TRBV7-9 and TRBJ2-1, with D tentatively TRBD2 (6 bases). CDR1 is SEHNR, CDR2 FQNEAQ, per germline (reference sequence). This CDR3 comprises 16 residues. Trimming removed 2 bases from V and 2 bases from J, with 13 bases in between. Here the CDR3 reads CASSLSVADTYNEQFF. CDR3 sequence (DNA): TGTGCCAGCAGCTTATCCGTAGCGGACACCTACAATGAGCAGTTCTTC.

The chain uses TRBV7-9 and TRBJ2-4; 8 nucleotides match TRBD2. Germline V gene data show CDR1 as SEHNR and CDR2 as FQNEAQ (reference sequence). The CDR3 covers 17 residues. V shed 1 base, J shed 0 bases, and the junction held 5 bases outside the gene matches. The CDR3 loop reads CASSLGDLAGAKNIQYF. CDR3 in DNA: TGTGCCAGCAGCTTAGGGGACCTAGCGGGAGCCAAAAACATTCAGTACTTC.

This chain joins TRBV5-1 and TRBJ2-3, with 12 bases matching TRBD2. V shed 4 bases and J 9 bases; nucleotides not matched to a gene: 12. Germline lookup yields CDR1 SGHRS and CDR2 YFSETQ. There are 16 residues in the CDR3. The CDR3 DNA follows: TGCGCCAGCAGCCGGAGGACTAGCGGGGCCCAAGGCACGCAGTATTTT. Its protein is CASSRRTSGAQGTQYF.

The chain joins TRBV29-1 to TRBJ2-5; 7 nucleotides align to TRBD1. V trimming: 6 bases; J trimming: 5 bases; junction bases outside the gene matches: 12. Germline V gene data show CDR1 as SQVTM and CDR2 as ANQGSEA. The CDR3 runs 14 residues. The CDR3 loop is CSVLLAGGRETQYF. CDR3 coding DNA: TGCAGCGTCTTATTAGCAGGGGGTAGGGAGACCCAGTACTTC.

In this sample, this clonotype turned up a few times. The chain carries TRBV20-1 and TRBJ2-3; 10 bases match TRBD2. J lost 2 bases, V lost 2 bases, and 7 bases had no gene match. There are 16 residues in the CDR3. The germline gives CDR1 DFQATT, CDR2 SNEGSKA (reference sequence). The CDR3, as DNA: TGCAGTGCTAGAAGGGCGCTAGCGGGAGCCACAGATACGCAGTATTTT. It specifies CSARRALAGATDTQYF.

This chain connects TRBV9 to TRBJ2-7; 9 nucleotides match TRBD1. The CDR3 consists of 13 residues. Trimming cost V 7 bases and J 9 bases; bases outside gene matches: 11. The germline V gene encodes CDR1 SGDLS and CDR2 YYNGEE. The CDR3 reads CASVPGQGGGQYF. CDR3 DNA sequence: TGTGCCAGCGTCCCGGGACAGGGAGGAGGGCAGTACTTC.

This clonotype was seen more than once but under ten times. V usage is TRBV3-1 and J usage is TRBJ2-7, with D tentatively TRBD1 or TRBD2 (6 bases each). The germline CDR1 and CDR2 sequences are LGHDT and YNNKEL (reference sequence). V shed 4 bases and J shed 3 bases, with 19 bases lying between them. This CDR3 is 16 amino acids long. Here the CDR3 reads CASSPFGGGGNYEQYF. The CDR3 region has the DNA TGTGCCAGCAGCCCCTTTGGCGGAGGGGGGAACTACGAGCAGTACTTC.

The chain employs TRBV7-9 and TRBJ2-4; TRBD2 matches at 16 bases. The CDR3 length is 19 residues. Germline V gives CDR1 SEHNR, CDR2 FQNEAQ (reference sequence). J lost 0 bases, V lost 4 bases, and 6 bases had no gene match. CDR3 DNA sequence: TGTGCCAGCAGCTACGGGACTAGCGGGAGGGGGCTAGCCAAAAACATTCAGTACTTC. Translating gives CASSYGTSGRGLAKNIQYF.

At least ten counts were recorded for this clonotype. V and J are TRBV6-1 and TRBJ2-5, with 7 bases identical to TRBD1. V was pared by 5 bases and J by 3 bases, with 6 bases of the junction left unmatched. Germline CDR1 reads MNHNS; CDR2 reads SASEGT. The CDR3 extends over 14 amino acids. The CDR3 coding sequence is TGTGCCAGCAGTCCCTTGACAGGGAAAGAGACCCAGTACTTC. The encoded protein is CASSPLTGKETQYF.

This clonotype was seen a handful of times. The V and J genes are TRBV9 and TRBJ1-1; D may be TRBD1 (5 bases). This CDR3 spans 15 amino acids. The germline CDR1 and CDR2 sequences are SGDLS and YYNGEE. V gave up 1 base and J gave up 0 bases, with 10 bases separating them. DNA of the CDR3: TGTGCCAGCAGCGTATCGACAGCTATGAACACTGAAGCTTTCTTT. This gives the protein CASSVSTAMNTEAFF.

This clonotype has ten or more counts. The chain combines TRBV20-1 with TRBJ1-2; D is uncertain. This CDR3 has 12 residues. Trimming cost V 2 bases and J 6 bases, with 10 bases left between them. Germline V gene data show CDR1 as DFQATT and CDR2 as SNEGSKA (reference sequence). DNA for the CDR3: TGCAGTGCTAGATCGGTACTCAATGGCTACACCTTC. This sequence encodes CSARSVLNGYTF.